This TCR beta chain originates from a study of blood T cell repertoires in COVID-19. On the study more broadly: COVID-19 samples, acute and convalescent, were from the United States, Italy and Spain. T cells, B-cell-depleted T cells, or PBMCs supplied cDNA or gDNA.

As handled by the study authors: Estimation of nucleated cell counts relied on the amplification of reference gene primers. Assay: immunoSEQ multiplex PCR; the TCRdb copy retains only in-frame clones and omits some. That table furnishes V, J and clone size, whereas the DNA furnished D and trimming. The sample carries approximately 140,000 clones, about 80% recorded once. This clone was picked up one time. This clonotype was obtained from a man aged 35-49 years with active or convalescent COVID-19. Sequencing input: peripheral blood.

CDR3 DNA: TGTGCCAGCAGTTACTTGGGACAGGGGTCTCCTGAAGCTTTCTTT. Residues: CASSYLGQGSPEAFF. The chain recombines TRBV6-5 with TRBJ1-1; 10 bases align to TRBD1. Trimming removed 1 base from V and 6 bases from J; junction bases left unmatched: 5. This CDR3 comprises 15 residues. Germline assignment: CDR1 MNHEY and CDR2 SVGAGI.